Given below is one T cell receptor beta chain in context. Time point given: pre-sensitization, week 0. The sample's treatment: therapeutic diphenylcyclopropenone sensitization with weekly scalp DPC. The data are from a study of human T cells and chemical hapten exposure. Overall study context: All through the approximately 24-week study, the scalp of each patient received diphenylcyclopropenone doses weekly.

The CDR3 extends over 11 amino acids. Germline V CDR1 and CDR2: MNHNS, SASEGT. V gave up 4 bases and J gave up 9 bases, with 7 bases separating them. TCRdb analysed the RACE reads with MiXCR anew, one entry per CDR3 protein. The table has more than 55,000 distinct CDR3 sequences, about 11% seen once. The chain couples TRBV6-1 to TRBJ2-1; D unresolved. The sequence derives from a woman aged 40-49 years with alopecia areata. Some clones in this sample may be carry-over from other donors' samples. The source material was whole blood, sampled in connection with sensitization to the hapten diphenylcyclopropenone (DPC). The CDR3: CASSVTFEQFF. Here the CDR3 DNA reads TGTGCCAGCAGTGTGACTTTTGAGCAGTTCTTC.